The rows below give T cell receptor beta chains drawn from one sample of a study of cytomegalovirus exposure and HLA in healthy donors. Produced via immunoSEQ multiplex PCR; TCRdb's table is partial and in-frame only. The repertoire has 100,000 to 150,000 clones, 75% to 85% of them found once; the top ten carry about 8.9%. Material: PBMCs. All receptors derive from a man between 25 and 39 years old in good health and CMV-seropositive. Each CDR3 is given with its conserved first and last residue. D genes are given only for firm matches. Rows may omit the clone size; those that give it use once, few, many or a size class.

abundance: once; v_gene: TRBV25-1; d_gene: TRBD1; len: 15; j_gene: TRBJ1-2; CDR3aa: CASSEYGQGGDGYTF; CDR3nt: TGTGCCAGCAGTGAATACGGACAGGGAGGGGATGGCTACACCTTC
abundance: .; v_gene: TRBV5-1; d_gene: TRBD1; len: 15; j_gene: TRBJ2-1; CDR3aa: CASTHPGQTEGEQFF; CDR3nt: TGCGCCAGCACTCATCCGGGACAGACAGAAGGTGAGCAGTTCTTC
abundance: .; v_gene: TRBV19; d_gene: TRBD1; len: 17; j_gene: TRBJ1-2; CDR3aa: CASSLSSGTGPYYGYTF; CDR3nt: TGTGCCAGTAGTTTATCCTCCGGGACAGGGCCTTACTATGGCTACACCTTC
abundance: .; v_gene: TRBV21-1; d_gene: .; len: 14; j_gene: TRBJ1-1; CDR3aa: CASSRTGVNTEAFF; CDR3nt: TGTGCCAGCAGCCGGACAGGAGTGAACACTGAAGCTTTCTTT
abundance: .; v_gene: TRBV27; d_gene: .; len: 15; j_gene: TRBJ1-1; CDR3aa: CASSLWEGPNTEAFF; CDR3nt: TGTGCCAGCAGTTTATGGGAGGGACCGAACACTGAAGCTTTCTTT
abundance: .; v_gene: TRBV5-5; d_gene: .; len: 16; j_gene: TRBJ2-5; CDR3aa: CASRLTVRELQETQYF; CDR3nt: TGTGCCAGCAGGCTTACGGTTAGGGAGCTACAAGAGACCCAGTACTTC
abundance: once; v_gene: TRBV5-1; d_gene: .; len: 14; j_gene: TRBJ1-4; CDR3aa: CASSLQGSQEKLFF; CDR3nt: TGCGCCAGCAGTTTACAGGGATCGCAGGAAAAACTGTTTTTT
abundance: .; v_gene: TRBV30; d_gene: TRBD1; len: 17; j_gene: TRBJ2-2; CDR3aa: CAWRGDRGPEATGELFF; CDR3nt: TGTGCCTGGAGAGGGGACAGGGGACCGGAGGCCACCGGGGAGCTGTTTTTT
abundance: .; v_gene: TRBV11-1; d_gene: .; len: 15; j_gene: TRBJ1-6; CDR3aa: CASSPGESYNSPLHF; CDR3nt: TGTGCCAGCAGCCCAGGGGAGTCCTATAATTCACCCCTCCACTTT
abundance: .; v_gene: TRBV5-1; d_gene: .; len: 15; j_gene: TRBJ2-5; CDR3aa: CASPPRRGRQETQYF; CDR3nt: TGCGCCAGCCCACCTAGGCGGGGGCGCCAAGAGACCCAGTACTTC
abundance: .; v_gene: TRBV5-1; d_gene: .; len: 19; j_gene: TRBJ1-6; CDR3aa: CASSLVVVGGSSYNSPLHF; CDR3nt: TGCGCCAGCAGCTTGGTGGTTGTCGGGGGGAGCTCCTATAATTCACCCCTCCACTTT
abundance: .; v_gene: TRBV6-1; d_gene: .; len: 11; j_gene: TRBJ1-1; CDR3aa: CASSRGAGAFF; CDR3nt: TGTGCCAGCAGTCGGGGGGCGGGGGCTTTCTTT
abundance: .; v_gene: TRBV18; d_gene: .; len: 11; j_gene: TRBJ2-1; CDR3aa: CATSRGNEQFF; CDR3nt: TGTGCCACCTCTCGGGGCAATGAGCAGTTCTTC
abundance: .; v_gene: TRBV9; d_gene: .; len: 14; j_gene: TRBJ2-4; CDR3aa: CASSATRVGNIQYF; CDR3nt: TGTGCCAGCAGCGCGACTAGAGTGGGAAACATTCAGTACTTC
abundance: .; v_gene: TRBV27; d_gene: .; len: 12; j_gene: TRBJ1-2; CDR3aa: CASSSLGDGYTF; CDR3nt: TGTGCCAGCAGTTCCCTCGGGGATGGCTACACCTTC
abundance: .; v_gene: TRBV6-6; d_gene: .; len: 13; j_gene: TRBJ2-7; CDR3aa: CASSYSTGYEQYF; CDR3nt: TGTGCCAGCAGTTACTCGACAGGCTACGAGCAGTACTTC
abundance: .; v_gene: TRBV5-1; d_gene: .; len: 14; j_gene: TRBJ1-1; CDR3aa: CASSLGGENTEAFF; CDR3nt: TGCGCCAGCAGCTTGGGGGGGGAGAACACTGAAGCTTTCTTT
abundance: once; v_gene: TRBV6-5; d_gene: .; len: 14; j_gene: TRBJ1-1; CDR3aa: CASSISHRNTEAFF; CDR3nt: TGTGCCAGCAGTATTTCTCACAGGAACACTGAAGCTTTCTTT
abundance: .; v_gene: TRBV5-1; d_gene: .; len: 17; j_gene: TRBJ2-5; CDR3aa: CASSQQGQRPLQETQYF; CDR3nt: TGCGCCAGCAGCCAACAAGGACAGCGGCCCCTCCAAGAGACCCAGTACTTC
abundance: .; v_gene: TRBV9; d_gene: TRBD1; len: 16; j_gene: TRBJ2-3; CDR3aa: CASSFGQAASTDTQYF; CDR3nt: TGTGCCAGCAGCTTCGGACAGGCCGCTAGCACAGATACGCAGTATTTT
abundance: few; v_gene: TRBV7-8; d_gene: TRBD1; len: 18; j_gene: TRBJ1-3; CDR3aa: CASSSRSTGADSGNTIYF; CDR3nt: TGTGCCAGCAGCTCGAGAAGTACAGGGGCCGACTCTGGAAACACCATATATTTT
abundance: .; v_gene: TRBV30; d_gene: .; len: 11; j_gene: TRBJ2-7; CDR3aa: CASRLDYEQYF; CDR3nt: TGTGCCTCCAGGCTGGATTACGAGCAGTACTTC
abundance: .; v_gene: TRBV5-1; d_gene: .; len: 14; j_gene: TRBJ2-1; CDR3aa: CASRNPSSYNEQFF; CDR3nt: TGCGCCAGCAGGAATCCGAGCTCCTACAATGAGCAGTTCTTC
abundance: .; v_gene: TRBV11-2; d_gene: .; len: 13; j_gene: TRBJ1-1; CDR3aa: CASSLERSTEAFF; CDR3nt: TGTGCCAGCAGCTTAGAGAGGAGCACTGAAGCTTTCTTT
abundance: few; v_gene: TRBV6-6; d_gene: .; len: 11; j_gene: TRBJ1-4; CDR3aa: CASRERSGLFF; CDR3nt: TGTGCCAGCAGGGAGAGATCCGGACTGTTTTTT
abundance: .; v_gene: TRBV7-8; d_gene: .; len: 14; j_gene: TRBJ1-5; CDR3aa: CASSLVSGNQPQHF; CDR3nt: TGTGCCAGCAGCTTAGTTTCAGGGAATCAGCCCCAGCATTTT
abundance: .; v_gene: TRBV7-8; d_gene: TRBD1; len: 15; j_gene: TRBJ2-3; CDR3aa: CASSETGQPTDTQYF; CDR3nt: TGTGCCAGCAGCGAGACAGGGCAACCCACAGATACGCAGTATTTT
abundance: few; v_gene: TRBV9; d_gene: .; len: 13; j_gene: TRBJ2-5; CDR3aa: CASTPRGQETQYF; CDR3nt: TGTGCCAGCACCCCGCGGGGCCAAGAGACCCAGTACTTC
abundance: few; v_gene: TRBV20-1; d_gene: .; len: 11; j_gene: TRBJ2-4; CDR3aa: CSATQRDFQYF; CDR3nt: TGCAGTGCCACACAACGCGACTTTCAGTACTTC
abundance: .; v_gene: TRBV19; d_gene: .; len: 14; j_gene: TRBJ1-1; CDR3aa: CASISREGVTGAFF; CDR3nt: TGTGCCAGTATCTCAAGAGAGGGTGTAACTGGAGCTTTCTTT
abundance: once; v_gene: TRBV6-5; d_gene: .; len: 15; j_gene: TRBJ2-1; CDR3aa: CASSYRGRLYNEQFF; CDR3nt: TGTGCCAGCAGTTACAGGGGAAGGCTCTACAATGAGCAGTTCTTC
abundance: .; v_gene: TRBV5-1; d_gene: TRBD1; len: 15; j_gene: TRBJ1-1; CDR3aa: CASSRAGQGNTEAFF; CDR3nt: TGCGCCAGCAGCCGGGCCGGACAGGGTAACACTGAAGCTTTCTTT
abundance: .; v_gene: TRBV5-4; d_gene: TRBD1; len: 15; j_gene: TRBJ1-2; CDR3aa: CASSQSTGGGDGYTF; CDR3nt: TGTGCCAGCAGCCAAAGTACAGGGGGCGGTGATGGCTACACCTTC
abundance: .; v_gene: TRBV10-3; d_gene: TRBD1; len: 14; j_gene: TRBJ2-1; CDR3aa: CAISTEGAYNEQFF; CDR3nt: TGTGCCATCAGCACCGAGGGGGCATACAATGAGCAGTTCTTC
abundance: once; v_gene: TRBV15; d_gene: .; len: 16; j_gene: TRBJ2-3; CDR3aa: CATSRGRGASTDTQYF; CDR3nt: TGTGCCACCAGCAGGGGCAGGGGGGCTAGCACAGATACGCAGTATTTT
abundance: few; v_gene: TRBV7-6; d_gene: TRBD1; len: 14; j_gene: TRBJ2-7; CDR3aa: CASSPGQGMDEQYF; CDR3nt: TGTGCCAGCAGCCCGGGACAGGGGATGGACGAGCAGTACTTC
abundance: few; v_gene: TRBV10-1; d_gene: TRBD1; len: 13; j_gene: TRBJ1-1; CDR3aa: CATQLQGSTEAFF; CDR3nt: TGCGCCACACAACTACAGGGGAGCACTGAAGCTTTCTTT
abundance: .; v_gene: TRBV4-1; d_gene: .; len: 14; j_gene: TRBJ1-1; CDR3aa: CASSQMQGNTEAFF; CDR3nt: TGCGCCAGCAGCCAGATGCAGGGGAACACTGAAGCTTTCTTT
abundance: once; v_gene: TRBV6-6; d_gene: TRBD1; len: 14; j_gene: TRBJ1-4; CDR3aa: CASSLQGLDEKLFF; CDR3nt: TGTGCCAGCAGCCTACAGGGGCTGGATGAAAAACTGTTTTTT
abundance: few; v_gene: TRBV5-1; d_gene: TRBD1; len: 14; j_gene: TRBJ2-5; CDR3aa: CASSSGTGKETQYF; CDR3nt: TGCGCCAGCAGCAGTGGGACAGGCAAAGAGACCCAGTACTTC
abundance: .; v_gene: TRBV11-2; d_gene: .; len: 14; j_gene: TRBJ1-1; CDR3aa: CASRRGSFNTEAFF; CDR3nt: TGTGCCAGCAGGCGGGGAAGCTTTAACACTGAAGCTTTCTTT
abundance: .; v_gene: TRBV11-1; d_gene: .; len: 13; j_gene: TRBJ2-7; CDR3aa: CASSRVQGYEQYF; CDR3nt: TGTGCCAGCAGCCGAGTACAGGGCTACGAGCAGTACTTC
abundance: .; v_gene: TRBV2; d_gene: .; len: 14; j_gene: TRBJ2-5; CDR3aa: CASVRSLAQETQYF; CDR3nt: TGTGCCAGCGTCCGGTCTCTAGCGCAAGAGACCCAGTACTTC
abundance: .; v_gene: TRBV9; d_gene: .; len: 13; j_gene: TRBJ1-1; CDR3aa: CASSEGDRTEAFF; CDR3nt: TGTGCCAGCAGTGAAGGGGATCGCACTGAAGCTTTCTTT
abundance: .; v_gene: TRBV5-6; d_gene: .; len: 15; j_gene: TRBJ1-2; CDR3aa: CASSFTEMGGYGYTF; CDR3nt: TGTGCCAGCAGCTTCACGGAAATGGGAGGCTATGGCTACACCTTC
abundance: .; v_gene: TRBV14; d_gene: TRBD1; len: 15; j_gene: TRBJ1-2; CDR3aa: CASSQEYRDRDGYTF; CDR3nt: TGTGCCAGCAGCCAGGAATACCGGGACAGGGATGGCTACACCTTC
abundance: .; v_gene: TRBV27; d_gene: .; len: 15; j_gene: TRBJ1-2; CDR3aa: CASSFYGREDYGYTF; CDR3nt: TGTGCCAGCAGTTTTTACGGCAGGGAGGACTATGGCTACACCTTC
abundance: .; v_gene: TRBV7-3; d_gene: TRBD1; len: 16; j_gene: TRBJ1-6; CDR3aa: CASSTDRQGEKSPLHF; CDR3nt: TGTGCCAGCAGCACCGATAGACAGGGGGAGAAGTCACCCCTCCACTTT
abundance: .; v_gene: TRBV6-5; d_gene: .; len: 12; j_gene: TRBJ1-3; CDR3aa: CASSYGGNTIYF; CDR3nt: TGTGCCAGCAGTTATGGCGGAAACACCATATATTTT
abundance: .; v_gene: TRBV10-1; d_gene: .; len: 14; j_gene: TRBJ1-1; CDR3aa: CASTPAGGNTEAFF; CDR3nt: TGCGCCAGCACCCCAGCCGGGGGAAACACTGAAGCTTTCTTT
abundance: .; v_gene: TRBV30; d_gene: .; len: 11; j_gene: TRBJ1-1; CDR3aa: CAWRVDREAFF; CDR3nt: TGTGCCTGGAGAGTGGACAGAGAAGCTTTCTTT